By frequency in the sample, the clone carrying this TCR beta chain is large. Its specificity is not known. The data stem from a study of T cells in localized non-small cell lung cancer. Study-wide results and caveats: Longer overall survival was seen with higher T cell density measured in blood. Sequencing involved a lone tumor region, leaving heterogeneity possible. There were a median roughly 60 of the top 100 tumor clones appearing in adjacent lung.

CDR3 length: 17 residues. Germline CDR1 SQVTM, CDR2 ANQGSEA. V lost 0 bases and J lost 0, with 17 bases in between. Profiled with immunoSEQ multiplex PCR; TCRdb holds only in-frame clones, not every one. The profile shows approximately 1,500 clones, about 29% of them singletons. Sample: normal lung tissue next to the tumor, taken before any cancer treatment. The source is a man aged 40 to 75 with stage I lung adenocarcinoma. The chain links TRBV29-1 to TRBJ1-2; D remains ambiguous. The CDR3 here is CSVEERRPTIANYGYTF. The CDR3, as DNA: TGCAGCGTTGAAGAAAGGAGGCCGACAATAGCTAACTATGGCTACACCTTC. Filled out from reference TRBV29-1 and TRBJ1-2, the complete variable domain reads SAVISQKPSRDICQRGTSLTIQCQVDSQVTMMFWYRQQPGQSLTLIATANQGSEATYESGFVIDKFPISRPNLTFSTLTVSNMSPEDSSIYLCSVEERRPTIANYGYTFGSGTRLTVV.